A few counts support the clone carrying this T cell receptor beta chain. The data were taken from a study of cytomegalovirus exposure and HLA in healthy donors. The germline gives CDR1 LNHNV, CDR2 YYDKDF (reference sequence). Deletions cut 4 bases from V and 6 bases from J, with 14 bases between. This CDR3 comprises 14 residues. Amplification used 60 Vbeta primers and 13 Jbeta primers. TCRdb keeps only in-frame clones here, not all; method: immunoSEQ multiplex PCR. The top ten hold approximately 0.8% of the sample, which has roughly 100,000 clones, 13% to 15% seen once. This receptor was obtained from a female donor in good health and CMV-seronegative. V is TRBV15 and J is TRBJ2-3, with D perhaps matching TRBD1 (6 bases). Specimen: PBMCs. CDR3 sequence reads: CATSIGTTKDTQYF. As DNA, the CDR3 is TGTGCCACCAGCATCGGGACAACCAAGGATACGCAGTATTTT.